The 20 T cell receptor beta chains presented below share a single source sample, sequenced in a study of naive and memory T cell subsets. An equimolar mix of two oligonucleotides served as the beta constant-region primer for TRBC1 and TRBC2. TCRdb passed the UMI-ligation and nested PCR reads through MiXCR, listing each CDR3 protein once. This table holds 130,000 to 150,000 distinct CDR3 sequences, about a sixth found once. The specimen was naive CD4+ T cells from blood. Source of these receptors: a human donor in good health.

J is TRBJ2-3 and V is TRBV18; D unclear. In germline, CDR1 is KGHSH, CDR2 LQKENI. CDR3 length equals 14 residues. Trimming removed 2 bases at V and 0 bases at J, with 6 bases between. DNA for the CDR3: TGTGCCAGCTCACCAAAACTAAGCACAGATACGCAGTATTTT. Translation gives CASSPKLSTDTQYF.

The V call is TRBV7-2, the J call TRBJ2-7; D is ambiguous. Trimming took off 0 bases at V and 5 bases at J, with 8 bases between the two ends. This CDR3 region has 13 residues. Germline V CDR1 and CDR2: SGHTA, FQGNSA. The CDR3 here is CASSLAWANEQYF. DNA for the CDR3: TGTGCCAGCAGCTTAGCGTGGGCTAACGAGCAGTACTTC.

The chain links TRBV2 to TRBJ1-5, with TRBD1 identical over 12 bases. This CDR3 region has 15 residues. With 7 bases clipped from V and 5 bases from J, the junction kept 6 bases outside the gene matches. Germline values: CDR1 SNHLY, CDR2 FYNNEI. CDR3 region: CASNPGQGAHQPQHF. The CDR3 DNA sequence: TGTGCCAGCAACCCGGGACAGGGGGCGCATCAGCCCCAGCATTTT.

This chain connects TRBV7-8 to TRBJ2-2, with no clear D. Trimming took 1 base from V and 7 from J, leaving 10 bases between them. Per germline, CDR1 SGHVS and CDR2 FQNEAQ. The CDR3 has 14 amino acids. Here the CDR3 reads CASSLVGPHGELFF. The DNA of the CDR3 is TGTGCCAGCAGCTTAGTAGGCCCTCACGGGGAGCTGTTTTTT.

V and J are TRBV12-3 or TRBV12-4 and TRBJ2-2, with D hard to call. V gave up 3 bases and J gave up 7 bases, with 9 bases separating them. The CDR3 spans 13 residues. The CDR3 nucleotides are TGTGCCAGCAGTTTCAACGGAATCGGGGAGCTGTTTTTT. Translated, it gives CASSFNGIGELFF.

This clonotype has only a few counts. The V gene is TRBV5-1, the J gene TRBJ1-1; D may be TRBD1 (6 bases). This CDR3 is built from 14 residues. CDR1 and CDR2 (germline): SGHRS, YFSETQ. Trimming removed 1 base from V and 3 bases from J, with 10 bases in between. In DNA, the CDR3 is TGCGCCAGCAGCTTGCAGGGGTCGGACACTGAAGCTTTCTTT. It translates to CASSLQGSDTEAFF.

This clonotype occurred many times. This chain connects TRBV4-1 to TRBJ1-5; a possible D gene is TRBD1 (5 bases). Germline V CDR1 and CDR2: MGHRA, YSYEKL. The V gene lost 0 bases and the J gene lost 5 bases, with 11 bases spanning the gap. This CDR3 spans 15 amino acids. This CDR3 reads CASSQEWGTHQPQHF. The CDR3 DNA is TGCGCCAGCAGCCAAGAATGGGGGACCCATCAGCCCCAGCATTTT.

This clonotype showed up just a few times. The chain links TRBV6-2 or TRBV6-3 to TRBJ2-7; 10 bases agree with TRBD1. V trimming: 7 bases; J trimming: 2 bases; junction bases outside the gene matches: 8. The CDR3 extends over 15 amino acids. Germline V lookup: CDR1 MNHEY, CDR2 SVGEGT. The CDR3 loop reads CASNHPGQGTYEQYF. DNA of the CDR3: TGTGCCAGCAACCACCCGGGACAGGGGACCTACGAGCAGTACTTC.

This clonotype was seen a handful of times. The chain carries TRBV25-1 and TRBJ2-7; D possibly corresponds to TRBD2 (6 bases). The V end was cut by 1 base, the J end by 2 bases, with 15 bases between. The germline V gene has CDR1 MGHDK and CDR2 SYGVNS. This CDR3 has 16 residues. As DNA, the CDR3 is TGTGCCAGCAGTGAATTTGTCGGGGGTCTTACCTACGAGCAGTACTTC. Residues: CASSEFVGGLTYEQYF.

The rearrangement uses TRBV2 and TRBJ2-5; 9 nucleotides agree with TRBD1. Germline trimming cut 6 bases from V and 5 bases from J; bases unmatched to any gene: 7. Germline V gene lookup returns CDR1 SNHLY and CDR2 FYNNEI. The CDR3 has 14 amino acids. The CDR3 nucleotides read TGTGCCAGCAGGGAAAGGACAGGGGTTGAGACCCAGTACTTC. Its translation: CASRERTGVETQYF.

This clonotype was detected a few times. Here the CDR3 reads CSARDSLSPHQETQYF. The CDR3 DNA sequence: TGCAGTGCTAGAGATTCCCTGAGTCCGCACCAAGAGACCCAGTACTTC. This rearrangement joins TRBV20-1 to TRBJ2-5, with no clear D. CDR1 DFQATT and CDR2 SNEGSKA come from the germline V gene (reference sequence). V lost 0 bases, J lost 0 bases, and 14 bases lay in between. The CDR3 has 16 amino acids.

This clonotype has more than one count but fewer than ten. The chain has TRBV3-1 and TRBJ2-5; D uncertain. CDR1 LGHDT and CDR2 YNNKEL come from the germline V gene (reference sequence). The V end was cut by 6 bases, the J end by 5 bases, with 10 bases between. The CDR3 is 12 amino acids. CDR3: CASSSRRETQYF. The CDR3 DNA reads TGTGCCAGCAGTAGTCGACGGGAGACCCAGTACTTC.

This clonotype appeared a few times. The genes are TRBV5-5 and TRBJ1-2; D is perhaps TRBD1 (5 bases). The CDR3 runs 13 residues. Germline lookup yields CDR1 SGHKS and CDR2 YYEKEE (reference sequence). Trimming took 0 bases from V and 2 from J, leaving 5 bases between them. The CDR3 nucleotides read TGTGCCAGCAGCTTGGGGGGGAACTATGGCTACACCTTC. It translates to CASSLGGNYGYTF.

In this sample, this clonotype turned up many times. J is TRBJ2-1 and V is TRBV18; D is perhaps TRBD2 (6 bases). V lost 6 bases to trimming and J lost 0 bases, with 12 bases between them. The CDR3 is made up of 15 amino acids. Germline CDR1 and CDR2: KGHSH and LQKENI. The CDR3: CASSLRDSSYNEQFF. For the CDR3, the DNA is TGTGCCAGCTCGCTCCGGGACTCCTCCTACAATGAGCAGTTCTTC.

This clonotype was seen only a few times. The rearrangement uses TRBV25-1 and TRBJ2-1; D gene unclear. V was shortened by 3 bases and J by 12 bases, with 6 bases between the two germline ends. The CDR3 is 10 amino acids. CDR1 is MGHDK and CDR2 is SYGVNS in the germline V gene. The CDR3 loop reads CASSDLGQFF. In nucleotides, the CDR3 is TGTGCCAGCAGTGATTTAGGGCAGTTCTTC.

This clonotype was seen more than once but under ten times. V gene TRBV20-1 combines with J gene TRBJ2-7, with 9 bases lining up with TRBD1. With 2 bases clipped from V and 0 bases from J, the junction kept 2 bases outside the gene matches. The CDR3 runs 14 residues. CDR1 and CDR2 from the germline V gene are DFQATT and SNEGSKA (reference sequence). The CDR3 DNA reads as TGCAGTGCTAGAAAGGACAGGGGCTCCTACGAGCAGTACTTC. Protein product: CSARKDRGSYEQYF.

The chain carries TRBV6-2 or TRBV6-3 and TRBJ1-1; D is perhaps TRBD1 (6 bases). Trimming removed 6 bases at V and 4 bases at J, with 12 bases between. The CDR3 runs to 13 residues. CDR1 is MNHEY and CDR2 is SVGEGT in the germline V gene. This CDR3 reads CASRRQAGTEAFF. The DNA of the CDR3 is TGTGCCAGCAGAAGACAGGCGGGCACTGAAGCTTTCTTT.

The chain recombines TRBV6-6 with TRBJ2-4; D may be TRBD2 (5 bases). Between the trimmed V and J ends, which lost 2 bases and 0 bases, there was a span of 11 bases. The germline CDR1 and CDR2 sequences are MNHNY and SVGAGI (reference sequence). This CDR3 comprises 16 residues. The CDR3 sequence is CASSYGAGLAKNIQYF. Here the CDR3 DNA reads TGTGCCAGCAGTTACGGAGCCGGACTAGCCAAAAACATTCAGTACTTC.

This clonotype showed up just a few times. The chain combines TRBV29-1 with TRBJ1-1, with 10 bases lining up with TRBD1. The V and J ends lost 3 bases and 4 bases, in that order; junction bases with no gene match: 5. Germline-derived CDR1 and CDR2 are SQVTM and ANQGSEA. CDR3 size: 14 residues. CDR3 in DNA: TGCAGCGTTGAGCAGGACAGGGGGAGCACTGAAGCTTTCTTT. Translation gives CSVEQDRGSTEAFF.

The count of this clonotype is one. The chain uses TRBV27 and TRBJ2-5; D is ambiguous. V gave up 6 bases and J gave up 0 bases, with 8 bases separating them. From germline, CDR1 is MNHEY and CDR2 SMNVEV (reference sequence). The CDR3 runs to 13 residues. The CDR3 is CASSPVYQETQYF. DNA for the CDR3: TGTGCCAGCAGCCCAGTATACCAAGAGACCCAGTACTTC.